These T cell receptor beta chains were read from a single sample in a study of cytomegalovirus exposure and HLA in healthy donors. Produced via immunoSEQ multiplex PCR; TCRdb's table is partial and in-frame only. The sample carries some 250,000 clones, more than 75% recorded once. Sequenced sample: PBMCs. The receptor source for this set is a woman aged 40 to 50 in good health and CMV-seropositive. Both conserved end residues are part of each CDR3. Each record gives: CDR3 length, clone size, D gene, V gene, J gene, CDR3 DNA, CDR3 protein. The D gene is left open where the match is weak. The size field is filled for only some rows; it gives once, few, many or a size class.

CDR3 length: 11; clone size: .; D gene: .; V gene: TRBV6-5; J gene: TRBJ2-7; CDR3 DNA: TGTGCCACAATGACTGCCTACGAGCAGTACTTC; CDR3 protein: CATMTAYEQYF
CDR3 length: 14; clone size: .; D gene: .; V gene: TRBV7-3; J gene: TRBJ1-1; CDR3 DNA: TGTGCCAGCAGCTTATGGGCCCGGAACACTGAAGCTTTCTTT; CDR3 protein: CASSLWARNTEAFF
CDR3 length: 14; clone size: .; D gene: TRBD1; V gene: TRBV25-1; J gene: TRBJ2-6; CDR3 DNA: TGTGCCAGCAGTGTAAGTGGACAGGGACACGTCCTGACTTTC; CDR3 protein: CASSVSGQGHVLTF
CDR3 length: 15; clone size: .; D gene: TRBD2; V gene: TRBV6-6; J gene: TRBJ2-7; CDR3 DNA: TGTGCCAGCAGTTACCGGGAGGGACGCTCCTACGAGCAGTACTTC; CDR3 protein: CASSYREGRSYEQYF
CDR3 length: 15; clone size: once; D gene: .; V gene: TRBV2; J gene: TRBJ1-1; CDR3 DNA: TGTGCCAGCAAGAGCGGCCCAACGAGGAACACTGAAGCTTTCTTT; CDR3 protein: CASKSGPTRNTEAFF
CDR3 length: 15; clone size: .; D gene: .; V gene: TRBV7-2; J gene: TRBJ2-7; CDR3 DNA: TGTGCCAGCAGCGAGGGCGCAGGAAAAACCTACGAGCAGTACTTC; CDR3 protein: CASSEGAGKTYEQYF
CDR3 length: 15; clone size: once; D gene: .; V gene: TRBV7-9; J gene: TRBJ1-4; CDR3 DNA: TGTGCCAGCAGCCCACCAGGGGTGGGCGGTGAAAAACTGTTTTTT; CDR3 protein: CASSPPGVGGEKLFF
CDR3 length: 16; clone size: .; D gene: TRBD1; V gene: TRBV7-2; J gene: TRBJ2-2; CDR3 DNA: TGTGCCAGCAGCTACCGGGACAGGGGGTTTCCCGGGGAGCTGTTTTTT; CDR3 protein: CASSYRDRGFPGELFF
CDR3 length: 13; clone size: .; D gene: .; V gene: TRBV6-5; J gene: TRBJ1-1; CDR3 DNA: TGTGCCAGCAGTTACTCGGCACAGCGGGAAGCTTTCTTT; CDR3 protein: CASSYSAQREAFF
CDR3 length: 14; clone size: .; D gene: .; V gene: TRBV10-3; J gene: TRBJ2-1; CDR3 DNA: TGTGCCATCAGCACAGACAGGACCAACAATGAGCAGTTCTTC; CDR3 protein: CAISTDRTNNEQFF
CDR3 length: 11; clone size: .; D gene: .; V gene: TRBV20-1; J gene: TRBJ2-5; CDR3 DNA: TGCAGTGCTAGACAGGGGGAGACCCAGTACTTC; CDR3 protein: CSARQGETQYF
CDR3 length: 16; clone size: .; D gene: TRBD2; V gene: TRBV7-6; J gene: TRBJ2-5; CDR3 DNA: TGTGCCAGCAGCTTAGGGGTAGCGGGAGGACAAGAGACCCAGTACTTC; CDR3 protein: CASSLGVAGGQETQYF
CDR3 length: 19; clone size: .; D gene: .; V gene: TRBV7-3; J gene: TRBJ2-1; CDR3 DNA: TGTGCCAGCAGCTCCCCCCGTGAGACTACTTCCTATGTCAACAATGAGCAGTTCTTC; CDR3 protein: CASSSPRETTSYVNNEQFF
CDR3 length: 16; clone size: .; D gene: .; V gene: TRBV10-3; J gene: TRBJ1-2; CDR3 DNA: TGTGCCATCAGGGCCCTTACCGGGACACAAATGTATGGCTACACCTTC; CDR3 protein: CAIRALTGTQMYGYTF
CDR3 length: 15; clone size: few; D gene: TRBD1; V gene: TRBV18; J gene: TRBJ2-7; CDR3 DNA: TGTGCCAGCTCACCAGCCGGGACAGGGTCCTACGAGCAGTACTTC; CDR3 protein: CASSPAGTGSYEQYF
CDR3 length: 15; clone size: .; D gene: TRBD1; V gene: TRBV7-9; J gene: TRBJ1-6; CDR3 DNA: TGTGCCAGCAGCTCGCCGACAGGGGAGAATTCACCCCTCCACTTT; CDR3 protein: CASSSPTGENSPLHF
CDR3 length: 13; clone size: .; D gene: .; V gene: TRBV15; J gene: TRBJ2-3; CDR3 DNA: TGTGCCACCAGCAGGGGACAAAGTGTGGAGCAGTATTTT; CDR3 protein: CATSRGQSVEQYF
CDR3 length: 14; clone size: once; D gene: .; V gene: TRBV7-9; J gene: TRBJ1-1; CDR3 DNA: TGTGCCAGCAGCTTAAGACAGGCTTTTGTTGGAGCTTTCTTT; CDR3 protein: CASSLRQAFVGAFF
CDR3 length: 13; clone size: .; D gene: .; V gene: TRBV7-3; J gene: TRBJ2-1; CDR3 DNA: TGTGCCAGCAGCATTACAGGGAAGACTGAGCAGTTCTTC; CDR3 protein: CASSITGKTEQFF
CDR3 length: 15; clone size: .; D gene: TRBD2; V gene: TRBV7-2; J gene: TRBJ2-5; CDR3 DNA: TGTGCCAGCAGCTTAGGGAGCGGGAGAGGCAAGACCCAGTACTTC; CDR3 protein: CASSLGSGRGKTQYF
CDR3 length: 15; clone size: once; D gene: TRBD1; V gene: TRBV28; J gene: TRBJ1-4; CDR3 DNA: TGTGCCAGCAGCCCCTCTCCAGGGGGTAATGAAAAACTGTTTTTT; CDR3 protein: CASSPSPGGNEKLFF
CDR3 length: 14; clone size: .; D gene: TRBD2; V gene: TRBV5-5; J gene: TRBJ2-5; CDR3 DNA: TGTGCCAGCAGCTGGGACTACCCCCAGGAGACCCAGTACTTC; CDR3 protein: CASSWDYPQETQYF
CDR3 length: 14; clone size: .; D gene: TRBD1; V gene: TRBV7-2; J gene: TRBJ2-7; CDR3 DNA: TGTGCCAGCAGCCAGGACAGGGCTCTAGCCGAGCAGTACTTC; CDR3 protein: CASSQDRALAEQYF
CDR3 length: 13; clone size: .; D gene: .; V gene: TRBV11-2; J gene: TRBJ1-5; CDR3 DNA: TGTGCCAGCAGCTTGAGTGACAATCAGCCCCAGCATTTT; CDR3 protein: CASSLSDNQPQHF
CDR3 length: 15; clone size: .; D gene: .; V gene: TRBV18; J gene: TRBJ1-1; CDR3 DNA: TGTGCCAGCTCACTCTATCGGGGGAGGGACACTGAAGCTTTCTTT; CDR3 protein: CASSLYRGRDTEAFF
CDR3 length: 13; clone size: once; D gene: .; V gene: TRBV7-8; J gene: TRBJ1-4; CDR3 DNA: TGTGCCAGCAGCCGACACCGTAATGAAAAACTGTTTTTT; CDR3 protein: CASSRHRNEKLFF
CDR3 length: 12; clone size: few; D gene: .; V gene: TRBV2; J gene: TRBJ2-7; CDR3 DNA: TGTGCCAGCAGCGGACAGCTTTACGAGCAGTACTTC; CDR3 protein: CASSGQLYEQYF
CDR3 length: 14; clone size: few; D gene: TRBD1; V gene: TRBV5-1; J gene: TRBJ1-2; CDR3 DNA: TGCGCCAGCAGCCCTCGACAGGGAGGAACAGGCTACACCTTC; CDR3 protein: CASSPRQGGTGYTF
CDR3 length: 14; clone size: .; D gene: TRBD1; V gene: TRBV6-4; J gene: TRBJ1-2; CDR3 DNA: TGTGCCGGCAGTCGGACAGGGGGAAGCTATGGCTACACCTTC; CDR3 protein: CAGSRTGGSYGYTF
CDR3 length: 15; clone size: .; D gene: TRBD1; V gene: TRBV2; J gene: TRBJ2-2; CDR3 DNA: TGTGCCAGCAGTTGGCTAAGGGGGCAGTCCGGGGAGCTGTTTTTT; CDR3 protein: CASSWLRGQSGELFF
CDR3 length: 15; clone size: .; D gene: .; V gene: TRBV12-5; J gene: TRBJ2-4; CDR3 DNA: TGTGCTAGTGGTTTGGGACAGGAAGCCAAAAACATTCAGTACTTC; CDR3 protein: CASGLGQEAKNIQYF
CDR3 length: 16; clone size: .; D gene: TRBD2; V gene: TRBV5-1; J gene: TRBJ2-1; CDR3 DNA: TGCGCCAGCAGACAACGAGCGGGAGACCTTACCAATGAGCAGTTCTTC; CDR3 protein: CASRQRAGDLTNEQFF
CDR3 length: 12; clone size: .; D gene: .; V gene: TRBV30; J gene: TRBJ1-2; CDR3 DNA: TGTGCCTGGACCCACTCTCCCTATGGCTACACCTTC; CDR3 protein: CAWTHSPYGYTF
CDR3 length: 15; clone size: .; D gene: .; V gene: TRBV7-2; J gene: TRBJ1-5; CDR3 DNA: TGTGCCAGCAGCTTAGCAGGGGGTAGCAATCAGCCCCAGCATTTT; CDR3 protein: CASSLAGGSNQPQHF
CDR3 length: 14; clone size: .; D gene: TRBD2; V gene: TRBV29-1; J gene: TRBJ2-1; CDR3 DNA: TGCAGCGTAGATAGCGGGAGGGCCCACAATGAGCAGTTCTTC; CDR3 protein: CSVDSGRAHNEQFF
CDR3 length: 15; clone size: .; D gene: .; V gene: TRBV7-9; J gene: TRBJ2-1; CDR3 DNA: TGTGCCAGCAGCTTAGGAGGCAGCTTAGTTGGTGAGCAGTTCTTC; CDR3 protein: CASSLGGSLVGEQFF
CDR3 length: 13; clone size: .; D gene: .; V gene: TRBV30; J gene: TRBJ2-7; CDR3 DNA: TGTGCCTGGAGTGTACGTCAGGTCTCCGAGCAGTACTTC; CDR3 protein: CAWSVRQVSEQYF
CDR3 length: 15; clone size: .; D gene: TRBD1; V gene: TRBV7-3; J gene: TRBJ2-3; CDR3 DNA: TGTGCCAGCAGCCGACAGGGGGTACTGACAGATACGCAGTATTTT; CDR3 protein: CASSRQGVLTDTQYF
CDR3 length: 17; clone size: .; D gene: TRBD1; V gene: TRBV11-2; J gene: TRBJ1-3; CDR3 DNA: TGTGCCAGCAGCTTACGGGACAGGGACTCCTCTGGAAACACCATATATTTT; CDR3 protein: CASSLRDRDSSGNTIYF
CDR3 length: 16; clone size: .; D gene: TRBD2; V gene: TRBV19; J gene: TRBJ2-3; CDR3 DNA: TGTGCCACCCAGGCAGGATCGGGGGGGTTCACAGATACGCAGTATTTT; CDR3 protein: CATQAGSGGFTDTQYF
CDR3 length: 13; clone size: few; D gene: .; V gene: TRBV7-3; J gene: TRBJ1-1; CDR3 DNA: TGTGCCAGCAGCTTAACCCTGTCAGGTGAAGCTTTCTTT; CDR3 protein: CASSLTLSGEAFF
CDR3 length: 16; clone size: .; D gene: .; V gene: TRBV19; J gene: TRBJ1-6; CDR3 DNA: TGTGCCAGTAGGTCGGAACAGCAAACCTATAATTCACCCCTCCACTTT; CDR3 protein: CASRSEQQTYNSPLHF
CDR3 length: 14; clone size: .; D gene: TRBD2; V gene: TRBV30; J gene: TRBJ2-1; CDR3 DNA: TGTGCCTGGAGTTTTTCCCCCCGACTAGCGAGGCAGTTCTTC; CDR3 protein: CAWSFSPRLARQFF
CDR3 length: 16; clone size: .; D gene: TRBD2; V gene: TRBV4-3; J gene: TRBJ2-3; CDR3 DNA: TGCGCCAGCAGCCAAGATACGGGGGGACGCACAGATACGCAGTATTTT; CDR3 protein: CASSQDTGGRTDTQYF
CDR3 length: 16; clone size: once; D gene: TRBD1; V gene: TRBV19; J gene: TRBJ1-5; CDR3 DNA: TGTGCCAGTAGTATAGATTATGGACAGGGAGGACAGCCCCAGCATTTT; CDR3 protein: CASSIDYGQGGQPQHF
CDR3 length: 13; clone size: .; D gene: TRBD2; V gene: TRBV12-5; J gene: TRBJ2-1; CDR3 DNA: TGTGCTAGTGTTACCCTTGGGGGGGATGAGCAGTTCTTC; CDR3 protein: CASVTLGGDEQFF
CDR3 length: 11; clone size: .; D gene: .; V gene: TRBV20-1; J gene: TRBJ1-1; CDR3 DNA: TGCAGTGCTAGAGGGGCCGGGAGGGCTTTCTTT; CDR3 protein: CSARGAGRAFF
CDR3 length: 15; clone size: .; D gene: TRBD1; V gene: TRBV7-9; J gene: TRBJ1-1; CDR3 DNA: TGTGCCAGCAGCTCAGGACAGGGGATGAACACTGAAGCTTTCTTT; CDR3 protein: CASSSGQGMNTEAFF
CDR3 length: 14; clone size: .; D gene: .; V gene: TRBV9; J gene: TRBJ2-7; CDR3 DNA: TGTGCCAGCAGCGTAGATGGGGGCACCTACGAGCAGTACTTC; CDR3 protein: CASSVDGGTYEQYF
CDR3 length: 14; clone size: .; D gene: TRBD1; V gene: TRBV30; J gene: TRBJ1-5; CDR3 DNA: TGTGCCTGGAGTCGGGGACAGTTGAATCAGCCCCAGCATTTT; CDR3 protein: CAWSRGQLNQPQHF
CDR3 length: 16; clone size: .; D gene: TRBD1; V gene: TRBV10-3; J gene: TRBJ2-3; CDR3 DNA: TGTGCCATCAGCCAGGACAGGGGGCGGGGCACAGATACGCAGTATTTT; CDR3 protein: CAISQDRGRGTDTQYF
CDR3 length: 14; clone size: .; D gene: .; V gene: TRBV6-5; J gene: TRBJ2-5; CDR3 DNA: TGTGCCAGCAGTTTAGCCCGTGGGTGGGAGACCCAGTACTTC; CDR3 protein: CASSLARGWETQYF
CDR3 length: 14; clone size: .; D gene: TRBD1; V gene: TRBV5-1; J gene: TRBJ1-2; CDR3 DNA: TGCGCCAGCAGCTCGGACAGGTCGCTTAGGGGCTACACCTTC; CDR3 protein: CASSSDRSLRGYTF
CDR3 length: 15; clone size: few; D gene: .; V gene: TRBV2; J gene: TRBJ1-1; CDR3 DNA: TGTGCCAGCAGTGCCACCGGGACACCGAACACTGAAGCTTTCTTT; CDR3 protein: CASSATGTPNTEAFF
CDR3 length: 17; clone size: .; D gene: TRBD2; V gene: TRBV15; J gene: TRBJ2-3; CDR3 DNA: TGTGCCACCAGCGCATTCGGCAGCGGGAGGGTTGAAGATACGCAGTATTTT; CDR3 protein: CATSAFGSGRVEDTQYF
CDR3 length: 14; clone size: .; D gene: .; V gene: TRBV6-1; J gene: TRBJ1-1; CDR3 DNA: TGTGCCAGCAGTGATTGGGGGGTCGGCACTGAAGCTTTCTTT; CDR3 protein: CASSDWGVGTEAFF
CDR3 length: 14; clone size: .; D gene: .; V gene: TRBV7-9; J gene: TRBJ2-2; CDR3 DNA: TGTGCCAGCACTCCGGTGGTAAACACCGGGGAGCTGTTTTTT; CDR3 protein: CASTPVVNTGELFF